The 20 T cell receptor beta chains listed next were all sequenced from one sample in a study of T-cell reconstitution after alpha-beta-depleted transplantation in children. Unique molecular identifiers tagged the TCRbeta library. TCRdb ran MiXCR on the PCR reads and lists one entry per CDR3 protein. This sample has around 240,000 distinct CDR3 sequences, with just under 8.5% found just once. Source: PBMCs, mostly from graft donor cells, taken 180 days after TCRalphabeta/CD19-depleted stem cell transplant. The receptors were sampled from a male patient aged 10 to 17 who had a stem cell transplant for acute lymphoblastic leukemia, so the T cells may come from the graft donor.

This sequence joins TRBV6-1 and TRBJ1-1; D is possibly TRBD1 (6 bases). The CDR3 contains 16 residues. Trimming removed 6 bases from V and 0 bases from J, with 17 bases in between. In germline, CDR1 is MNHNS, CDR2 SASEGT. Written as DNA, the CDR3 is TGTGCCAGCAGCCTGGACAGTTCCCCCCTGAACACTGAAGCTTTCTTT. Its protein is CASSLDSSPLNTEAFF.

This clonotype has at least ten counts. The CDR3 DNA reads TGCGCCAGCAGCTTGGCGACAGGAGAAGAGACCCAGTACTTC. This translates into CASSLATGEETQYF. The chain has TRBV5-1 and TRBJ2-5; tentative D call: TRBD1 (6 bases). Trimming pared 0 bases from V and 3 bases from J, leaving 9 bases between. The CDR3 contains 14 residues. Germline V gives CDR1 SGHRS, CDR2 YFSETQ. The full variable domain, completed using reference TRBV5-1 and TRBJ2-5, is KAGVTQTPRYLIKTRGQQVTLSCSPISGHRSVSWYQQTPGQGLQFLFEYFSETQRNKGNFPGRFSGRQFSNSRSEMNVSTLELGDSALYLCASSLATGEETQYFGPGTRLLVL.

This clonotype was recorded at least ten times. CDR3 in DNA: TGTGCCAGCAGTCTCAGGACACGCTTCAATGAGCAGTTCTTC. Encoded protein: CASSLRTRFNEQFF. This chain joins TRBV27 and TRBJ2-1; TRBD1 is a possible D gene (5 bases). V lost 5 bases to trimming and J lost 6 bases, with 14 bases between them. CDR1 MNHEY and CDR2 SMNVEV come from the germline V gene (reference sequence). The CDR3 has 14 amino acids.

This clonotype has at least ten counts. CDR3 in amino acids: CSARVQASNQPQHF. CDR3 DNA: TGCAGTGCTAGAGTTCAAGCCAGCAATCAGCCCCAGCATTTT. This chain connects TRBV20-1 to TRBJ1-5; D remains unclear. Deletions cut 1 base from V and 1 base from J, with 8 bases between. This CDR3 has 14 amino acids. Germline values: CDR1 DFQATT, CDR2 SNEGSKA (reference sequence).

This clonotype was observed many times. The chain links TRBV5-1 to TRBJ2-5, with D hard to call. V lost 2 bases and J 3 bases, leaving 14 bases between the germline ends. The CDR3 covers 15 residues. Germline-derived CDR1 and CDR2 are SGHRS and YFSETQ. In nucleotides, the CDR3 is TGCGCCAGCAGCTTTACGGCCCTCTCCGAAGAGACCCAGTACTTC. As protein: CASSFTALSEETQYF.

This clonotype came up many times. The chain uses TRBV7-3 and TRBJ2-1; the D gene is possibly TRBD2 (5 bases). Per germline, CDR1 SGHTA and CDR2 FQGTGA. The CDR3 has 16 amino acids. V lost 6 bases and J lost 1, with 16 bases in between. CDR3 protein: CASSLGTSSSYNEQFF. The CDR3 coding sequence is TGTGCCAGCAGTCTAGGAACTAGTTCGTCCTACAATGAGCAGTTCTTC. Full variable domain (missing parts from reference TRBV7-3 and TRBJ2-1): GAGVSQTPSNKVTEKGKYVELRCDPISGHTALYWYRQSLGQGPEFLIYFQGTGAADDSGLPNDRFFAVRPEGSVSTLKIQRTERGDSAVYLCASSLGTSSSYNEQFFGPGTRLTVL.

This clonotype was recorded many times. This sequence joins TRBV29-1 and TRBJ1-2, with 7 positions matching TRBD1. Germline lookup yields CDR1 SQVTM and CDR2 ANQGSEA. Germline trimming cut 7 bases from V and 0 bases from J; bases unmatched to any gene: 5. The CDR3 extends over 13 amino acids. The CDR3 bases are TGCAGCGCCGGGGACAGCGCTAACTATGGCTACACCTTC. Translated, it gives CSAGDSANYGYTF. The full variable domain, rest sourced from reference TRBV29-1 and TRBJ1-2, is SAVISQKPSRDICQRGTSLTIQCQVDSQVTMMFWYRQQPGQSLTLIATANQGSEATYESGFVIDKFPISRPNLTFSTLTVSNMSPEDSSIYLCSAGDSANYGYTFGSGTRLTVV.

This clonotype has a count of ten or more. The V call is TRBV19, the J call TRBJ1-5; 7 bases align to TRBD1. This CDR3 is 15 amino acids long. J was trimmed by 7 bases and V by 4 bases; bases with no gene match: 10. Germline assignment: CDR1 LNHDA and CDR2 SQIVND (reference sequence). Written as DNA, the CDR3 is TGTGCCAGTAGTACATTACAGGGGACTGGGCAGCCCCAGCATTTT. Protein product: CASSTLQGTGQPQHF.

This clonotype was observed many times. V gene TRBV7-9 combines with J gene TRBJ2-7; 7 nucleotides align to TRBD2. The CDR3 totals 14 residues. CDR1 and CDR2 from the germline V gene are SEHNR and FQNEAQ (reference sequence). V was clipped by 4 bases and J by 0 bases; unmatched bases: 3. The CDR3 is CASSWEGLSYEQYF. The DNA for the CDR3 is TGTGCCAGCAGCTGGGAGGGACTCTCCTACGAGCAGTACTTC. Supplemented by reference TRBV7-9 and TRBJ2-7, the full variable domain reads DTGVSQNPRHKITKRGQNVTFRCDPISEHNRLYWYRQTLGQGPEFLTYFQNEAQLEKSRLLSDRFSAERPKGSFSTLEIQRTEQGDSAMYLCASSWEGLSYEQYFGPGTRLTVT.

This clonotype was detected many times. The chain is built from TRBV5-6 and TRBJ2-7; D call uncertain. The V gene lost 0 bases and the J gene lost 0 bases, with 7 bases spanning the gap. The germline V gene encodes CDR1 SGHDT and CDR2 YYEEEE. CDR3 length equals 14 residues. The CDR3 loop reads CASSLDRFSYEQYF. The CDR3 coding sequence is TGTGCCAGCAGCTTGGACCGCTTCTCCTACGAGCAGTACTTC.

This clonotype came up many times. Germline and junction disagree at one end, which may indicate a read error. The chain has TRBV5-5 and TRBJ2-2; D may correspond to TRBD1 or TRBD2 (5 bases each). This CDR3 region has 16 residues. Germline CDR1 SGHKS, CDR2 YYEKEE (reference sequence). CDR3 bases: TGTGCCAGCAGCTTGGGAGGGGCGGACCGGGGAGCTGTCCTCTCATTT. Encoded protein: CASSLGGADRGAVLSF.

At least ten counts were recorded for this clonotype. The chain recombines TRBV20-1 with TRBJ2-2; TRBD2 is a possible D gene (5 bases). CDR1 is DFQATT and CDR2 is SNEGSKA in the germline V gene (reference sequence). The ends were cut back, 0 bases at V and 5 bases at J, with 10 bases in the middle. The CDR3 runs 14 residues. The CDR3 here is CSARDVGLTGELFF. The CDR3 nucleotides read TGCAGTGCTAGAGATGTAGGACTGACCGGGGAGCTGTTTTTT.

The table lists this clonotype with many counts. This chain links TRBV12-3 or TRBV12-4 with TRBJ1-1; no definite D call. Trimming pared 7 bases from V and 6 bases from J, leaving 12 bases between. This CDR3 contains 12 residues. In DNA, the CDR3 is TGTGCCAGCATTCAATTGGGCCCTGAAGCTTTCTTT. Translated, it gives CASIQLGPEAFF.

This clonotype was detected ten times or more. This chain links TRBV5-1 with TRBJ2-4, with 13 nucleotides matching TRBD2. Germline lookup yields CDR1 SGHRS and CDR2 YFSETQ. The junction had 7 bases not matched to a gene; V was cut back by 4 bases and J by 15 bases. This CDR3 is built from 13 residues. CDR3 region: CASSPTSGGFRYF. CDR3 nucleotide sequence: TGCGCCAGCAGCCCGACTAGCGGGGGGTTTCGGTACTTC. The full variable domain, completed using reference TRBV5-1 and TRBJ2-4, is KAGVTQTPRYLIKTRGQQVTLSCSPISGHRSVSWYQQTPGQGLQFLFEYFSETQRNKGNFPGRFSGRQFSNSRSEMNVSTLELGDSALYLCASSPTSGGFRYFGAGTRLSVL.

This clonotype was detected many times. V usage is TRBV12-3 or TRBV12-4 and J usage is TRBJ1-4; 9 positions agree with TRBD1. With V trimmed by 5 bases and J by 5 bases, 6 bases remained unmatched. The CDR3 length is 15 residues. CDR3 in DNA: TGTGCCAGCAGTCCCCCGGGACAGGGCAATGAAAAACTGTTTTTT. Its translation: CASSPPGQGNEKLFF.

This clonotype was picked up many times. The V gene is TRBV10-3, the J gene TRBJ2-3; 12 nucleotides agree with TRBD2. CDR3 length equals 19 residues. Germline trimming cut 4 bases from V and 8 bases from J; bases unmatched to any gene: 19. The germline V gene encodes CDR1 ENHRY and CDR2 SYGVKD. This CDR3 reads CAISASIALAGGPSSTQYF. The CDR3 coding sequence is TGTGCCATCAGTGCCTCAATCGCCCTAGCGGGGGGGCCGTCGAGTACGCAGTATTTT.

This clonotype has a count of ten or more. This rearrangement joins TRBV7-6 to TRBJ1-5; D remains ambiguous. CDR1 and CDR2 from the germline V gene are SGHVS and FNYEAQ. The CDR3 spans 12 residues. Trimming took off 4 bases at V and 9 bases at J, with 10 bases between the two ends. The CDR3 reads CASSSQSGPQHF. CDR3 sequence (DNA): TGTGCCAGCAGCTCTCAGAGCGGGCCCCAGCATTTT.

Of note for this clonotype: Mismatch with germline at one junction end may stem from a read error. The genes are TRBV20-1 and TRBJ2-2, with 7 positions matching TRBD2. Germline V gene sequence: CDR1 DFQATT, CDR2 SNEGSKA (reference sequence). The CDR3 is made up of 15 amino acids. The CDR3, as DNA: TGCAGTACTAGAGTGGTTGCGGGAGTATTCAGGGAGCTGTTTTTT. Protein sequence: CSTRVVAGVFRELFF.

As concerns this clonotype: This may come from a read error, since a much larger clone is one base off. The chain joins TRBV7-3 to TRBJ2-3; perhaps TRBD2 as D (5 bases). This CDR3 has 13 amino acids. Germline V gene lookup returns CDR1 SGHTA and CDR2 FQGTGA. The CDR3 spells CASKERNTDSQYF. CDR3 coding DNA: TGTGCCAGCAAGGAGCGGAACACAGATTCGCAGTATTTT.

The sample holds many counts of this clonotype. The chain recombines TRBV28 with TRBJ1-2, with unresolved D. This CDR3 has 12 residues. Trimming shortened V by 8 bases and J by 2 bases, and 9 bases separated the two germline ends. The V gene's germline CDR1 is MDHEN and CDR2 SYDVKM. CDR3 loop: CASVTGNYGYTF. The CDR3 nucleotides are TGTGCCAGCGTCACGGGGAACTATGGCTACACCTTC.